The source of this T cell receptor (beta chain) is a study of T cell changes during pregnancy in multiple sclerosis. Profiled with immunoSEQ multiplex PCR; TCRdb holds only in-frame clones, not every one. This table holds around 33,000 clones, 70% to 90% found once. Trimming cost V 4 bases and J 11 bases, with 9 bases left between them. Looked up from germline, CDR1 is SEHNR and CDR2 is FQNEAQ (reference sequence). The CDR3 has 11 residues. The sequence was collected from a female donor with multiple sclerosis, enrolled in a pregnancy study. Sequencing was performed on CD8+ T cells from peripheral blood mononuclear cells, taken in the third trimester of pregnancy. This chain connects TRBV7-9 to TRBJ2-4, with D unresolved. CDR3 DNA: TGTGCCAGCAGCTCTAGTCCTCTTCAGTACTTC. It translates to CASSSSPLQYF.